The 18 T cell receptor beta chains presented below share a single source sample, sequenced in a study of blood T cells in healthy people across ages. For the second PCR, which ran for about 7 to 11 cycles, a sample-barcoded 5' primer and a J-beta primer mix were used. MiXCR was run by TCRdb on the 5' RACE reads, yielding one entry per CDR3 protein. The sample has fewer than 2 million distinct CDR3 sequences; roughly 43% are singletons. The source material was blood. These receptors were obtained from a human donor in good health.

CDR3 residues: CASSNGLGGGSTDTQYF. In DNA, the CDR3 is TGTGCCAGCAGTAACGGACTAGGGGGGGGCAGCACAGATACGCAGTATTTT. V usage is TRBV6-5 and J usage is TRBJ2-3; D perhaps matches TRBD2 (7 bases). Trimming took off 5 bases at V and 0 bases at J, with 18 bases between the two ends. The CDR3 is made up of 17 amino acids. From germline, CDR1 is MNHEY and CDR2 SVGAGI.

This clonotype appeared a few times. This rearrangement joins TRBV6-1 to TRBJ1-2; 8 nucleotides align to TRBD1. The J segment lost 8 bases and the V segment lost 10 bases, leaving 9 bases of the junction unmatched. Germline V lookup: CDR1 MNHNS, CDR2 SASEGT. The CDR3 extends over 12 amino acids. The CDR3 DNA sequence: TGTGCCACCTACGACAGGGGCTGGGGCTACACCTTC. It codes for CATYDRGWGYTF.

J is TRBJ2-7 and V is TRBV5-1; TRBD2 aligns across 11 bases. The CDR3 runs to 15 residues. The trim removed 3 bases at V and 6 bases at J, leaving 8 bases unmatched. Germline V gives CDR1 SGHRS, CDR2 YFSETQ. The CDR3, as DNA: TGCGCCAGCAGCTGGGGGACTAGCGGAGAGGGCGAGCAGTACTTC. As protein: CASSWGTSGEGEQYF.

This chain uses TRBV7-8 with TRBJ2-3; the match to TRBD2 covers 10 bases. From germline, CDR1 is SGHVS and CDR2 FQNEAQ. The CDR3 loop spans 18 amino acids. Trimming removed 0 bases from V and 0 bases from J; junction bases left unmatched: 6. This chain's CDR3 is CASSLALGLAESTDTQYF. As DNA, the CDR3 is TGTGCCAGCAGCTTAGCGCTCGGACTAGCGGAGAGCACAGATACGCAGTATTTT.

This clonotype appeared a few times. This sequence joins TRBV4-1 and TRBJ2-3; D is possibly TRBD2 (7 bases). This CDR3 contains 16 residues. Germline V CDR1 and CDR2: MGHRA, YSYEKL. Trimming took 2 bases from V and 1 from J, leaving 13 bases between them. The DNA for the CDR3 is TGCGCCAGCAGCCAAAGGGCGGGGGCCCGCACAGATACGCAGTATTTT. Translating it yields CASSQRAGARTDTQYF.

A few counts support this clonotype. The rearrangement joins TRBV7-2 to TRBJ1-2; no reliable D call. Germline values: CDR1 SGHTA, CDR2 FQGNSA. V was pared by 3 bases and J by 2 bases, with 13 bases between. The CDR3 has 15 residues. The CDR3 DNA is TGTGCCAGCAGCTTGTTCAGGTCGGGCAACTATGGCTACACCTTC. Its protein is CASSLFRSGNYGYTF.

This clonotype showed up just a few times. The chain carries TRBV11-1 and TRBJ2-7, with TRBD2 as a possible D gene (6 bases). Germline V gene sequence: CDR1 SGHAT, CDR2 FQDESV (reference sequence). V lost 5 bases and J 7 bases, leaving 24 bases between the germline ends. The CDR3 has 16 amino acids. The CDR3 DNA is TGTGCCAGCAGCCCCACGAGGAGCGGGCTGCTCGGGGAGCAGTACTTC. Its translation is CASSPTRSGLLGEQYF.

This clonotype has just a few counts. This chain joins TRBV4-3 and TRBJ1-1; 9 nucleotides agree with TRBD1. Germline CDR1 is LGHNA and CDR2 is YSLEER. V lost 0 bases, J lost 1 base, and 15 bases stayed unmatched. This CDR3 has 20 amino acids. This CDR3 reads CASSQDAVGTGRLGNTEAFF. The CDR3 DNA sequence: TGCGCCAGCAGCCAAGACGCCGTGGGGACAGGGAGATTGGGGAACACTGAAGCTTTCTTT.

The J gene is TRBJ2-6, the V gene TRBV11-3, with no clear D. V shed 5 bases and J shed 4 bases, with 9 bases lying between them. The germline gives CDR1 SGHNT, CDR2 YENEEA. The CDR3 runs to 14 residues. CDR3 amino acids: CASSHLTGANVLTF. In DNA form, the CDR3 reads TGTGCCAGCAGCCACCTGACAGGGGCCAACGTCCTGACTTTC.

The chain is built from TRBV11-2 and TRBJ1-2; no clear D gene. CDR1 and CDR2 (germline): SGHAT, FQNNGV. The CDR3 runs 14 residues. The germline V and J ends were trimmed by 2 bases and 4 bases, with 11 bases remaining between them. The CDR3 region has the DNA TGTGCCAGCAGCTTATCAGCGAGCTCCTATGGCTACACCTTC. Translation gives CASSLSASSYGYTF.

The J gene is TRBJ2-3, the V gene TRBV28; 7 bases agree with TRBD2. V lost 1 base and J lost 0; bases outside the gene matches: 7. The CDR3 consists of 17 residues. Germline values: CDR1 MDHEN, CDR2 SYDVKM. For the CDR3, the DNA is TGTGCCAGCAGTTTATTCAGGTCTAGCGGAAGCACAGATACGCAGTATTTT. This sequence encodes CASSLFRSSGSTDTQYF.

This clonotype occurred a few times. The rearrangement links TRBV10-3 to TRBJ1-2; D unclear. This CDR3 has 15 amino acids. Germline V gives CDR1 ENHRY, CDR2 SYGVKD. Trimming took 5 bases from V and 7 from J, leaving 20 bases between them. DNA of the CDR3: TGTGCCATCAGTAAAAGGAGCCGCGTTGAAGTTGGCTACACCTTC. The encoded protein is CAISKRSRVEVGYTF.

The V and J genes are TRBV12-3 or TRBV12-4 and TRBJ2-7; possibly TRBD1 or TRBD2 for D (6 bases each). The CDR3 runs 15 residues. V lost 11 bases and J 1 base, leaving 21 bases between the germline ends. DNA of the CDR3: TGTGCCTGCACTTTAGCTGGGGGGCTATCCTACGAGCAGTACTTC. Its translation: CACTLAGGLSYEQYF.

CDR3 nucleotide sequence: TGCGCCAGCAGCCAACTAACGGGGGCGTCAGAGATTGGTCAGTACTTC. Translating gives CASSQLTGASEIGQYF. The V and J genes are TRBV5-1 and TRBJ2-5; TRBD1 or TRBD2 may be the D gene (6 bases each). Trimming stripped 4 bases from V and 11 bases from J, with 27 bases between. Looked up from germline, CDR1 is SGHRS and CDR2 is YFSETQ. The length of the CDR3 is 16 residues.

This clonotype was observed a handful of times. The chain employs TRBV24-1 and TRBJ2-3, with TRBD2 matching 7 bases. The germline V gene has CDR1 KGHDR and CDR2 SFDVKD. The CDR3 consists of 15 residues. V gave up 8 bases and J gave up 2 bases; unmatched junction bases: 9. The CDR3: CATTETGGSTDTQYF. CDR3 nucleotide sequence: TGTGCCACCACCGAGACGGGGGGATCCACAGATACGCAGTATTTT.

The chain combines TRBV11-1 with TRBJ2-3; no clear D. Trimming stripped 3 bases from V and 5 bases from J, with 6 bases between. Germline V gives CDR1 SGHAT, CDR2 FQDESV (reference sequence). CDR3 length equals 12 residues. CDR3 in DNA: TGTGCCAGCAGCTTTCACGGAGATACGCAGTATTTT. This codes for CASSFHGDTQYF.

The V and J genes are TRBV9 and TRBJ1-2, with a weak D call TRBD1 (5 bases). Looked up from germline, CDR1 is SGDLS and CDR2 is YYNGEE. The CDR3 spans 15 residues. The V end was cut by 1 base, the J end by 2 bases, with 12 bases between. CDR3 sequence reads: CASSVIPGTNYGYTF. CDR3 DNA: TGTGCCAGCAGCGTAATCCCGGGGACCAACTATGGCTACACCTTC.

The V and J genes are TRBV12-3 or TRBV12-4 and TRBJ2-5; 11 nucleotides line up with TRBD1. Trimming took 3 bases from V and 11 from J; bases not matched to a gene: 11. The CDR3 runs to 15 residues. The CDR3, as DNA: TGTGCCAGCAGTTTGTATGGGACAGGGGGAAATGAGCAGTACTTC. This gives the protein CASSLYGTGGNEQYF.